This is a list of T cell receptor beta chains from one sample in a study of shared clonotypes between healthy human individuals. TCRdb's table, derived via immunoSEQ multiplex PCR, lists solely in-frame clones and lacks some. Of 2.5 million or so clones in the sample, approximately 90% were seen once. The sequenced sample consisted of naive CD4+ T cells sorted from blood. The origin of the receptors is a man between 18 and 35 years old in good health. CDR3s include the opening cysteine and the closing phenylalanine or tryptophan.

CDR3: CASSLPDNSYEQYF
length: 14
V: TRBV5-1
J: TRBJ2-7

CDR3: CASSSADRNTEAFF
length: 14
V: TRBV11-2
J: TRBJ1-1

CDR3: CAWSVRGKSTFNNQPQHF
length: 18
V: TRBV30
J: TRBJ1-5

CDR3: CASSASRPNTEAFF
length: 14
V: TRBV7-2
J: TRBJ1-1

CDR3: CSGSQNTQYF
length: 10
V: TRBV20-1
J: TRBJ2-3

CDR3: CASSHSTGAGTEAFF
length: 15
V: TRBV18
J: TRBJ1-1

CDR3: CASSFTLSWGAVSYNEQFF
length: 19
V: TRBV28
J: TRBJ2-1

CDR3: CASSLAGEAYNEQFF
length: 15
V: TRBV27
J: TRBJ2-1

CDR3: CASSDPGGYEQYF
length: 13
V: TRBV25-1
J: TRBJ2-7

CDR3: CASSPDIHYEQYF
length: 13
V: TRBV11-2
J: TRBJ2-7